This T cell receptor (beta chain) is drawn from a study of T cell repertoires in cytomegalovirus infection (dated by TCRdb to between 2018 and 2021). Describing the broader study: Because public TCR beta signatures pointed to carriage of CMV infection together with the matching HLA type, the HLA type of each donor mattered for the analysis. Overall study outcomes, separate from this receptor: The ex vivo response was dominated by HLA-C-restricted CMV-specific TCR beta clonotypes, which also provided the single most frequent clonotype in two of eight donors. Cumulative frequency of public TCR beta family members discriminated carriers of CMV infection plus the relevant HLA type in this cohort and an independent roughly 330-donor cohort.

The data were produced on an Illumina HiSeq 1500. The public reads were quality trimmed at Q25 with fastp and then assembled into clones with MiXCR by TCRdb, keeping productive beta chains. A single entry per CDR3 protein holds the most common genes and DNA from its merged rows. This sample holds 200,000 to 300,000 distinct CDR3 sequences; 9% to 15% were observed only once. The top ten hold 1.5% to 2% of the sample. From the cysteine up to the phenylalanine, the CDR3 has a length of 13 residues. Just the 39-base CDR3 DNA is kept, in frame starting at base 1. Looking up the germline V gene yields CDR1 SGDLS and CDR2 YYNGEE. V and J lose 3 bases and 7 bases, and a span of 13 bases separates them. On this clonotype itself: Its antigen is currently not known. Nothing much larger sits one base from this clone, and base qualities are not available.

Sequenced: PBMCs. The sequence came from a human donor in good health (CMV status not recorded). Some clones in this sample may be carry-over from other donors' samples. The chain is made from TRBV9 and TRBJ1-1, with the D gene uncertain. The CDR3 here reads CASSALESNEAFF. The bases are TGTGCCAGCAGCGCCCTTGAGAGTAATGAAGCTTTCTTT.